Listed below are T cell receptor beta chains from one sample, sequenced in a study of T cells in tuberculosis. Profiled with immunoSEQ multiplex PCR; TCRdb holds only in-frame clones, not every one. The table has over 40,000 clones, about 96% seen once. Sequenced input: PBMCs. These receptors were obtained from a donor aged 10-29 years with latent tuberculosis or without tuberculosis infection. CDR3s include the opening cysteine and the closing phenylalanine or tryptophan.

v_gene: TRBV5-1
j_gene: TRBJ2-2
CDR3aa: CASRRQGDTGELFF

v_gene: TRBV5-6
j_gene: TRBJ2-7
CDR3aa: CASSPLASGIYEQYF

v_gene: TRBV9
j_gene: TRBJ1-1
CDR3aa: CASSVAIEAFF

v_gene: TRBV9
j_gene: TRBJ2-7
CDR3aa: CASSPGVGSSYEQYF

v_gene: TRBV19
j_gene: TRBJ1-2
CDR3aa: CASSITWSTGGLIDYGYTF

v_gene: TRBV29-1
j_gene: TRBJ1-1
CDR3aa: CSVDDSMNTEAFF

v_gene: TRBV6-1
j_gene: TRBJ2-3
CDR3aa: CASSEAWRRLTDTQYF

v_gene: TRBV7-3
j_gene: TRBJ1-1
CDR3aa: CASSLETGVTEAFF

v_gene: TRBV11-2
j_gene: TRBJ2-3
CDR3aa: CASSLDFRGGVTATQYF

v_gene: TRBV28
j_gene: TRBJ2-2
CDR3aa: CASSFVRRVGELFF

v_gene: TRBV28
j_gene: TRBJ2-3
CDR3aa: CASFTQGADANTQYF

v_gene: TRBV5-6
j_gene: TRBJ1-3
CDR3aa: CASSLGQGRNTIYF

v_gene: TRBV5-4
j_gene: TRBJ2-3
CDR3aa: CASSLKNGGALDTQYF

v_gene: TRBV6-1
j_gene: TRBJ2-5
CDR3aa: CASSERGTASFQETQYF

v_gene: TRBV30
j_gene: TRBJ1-5
CDR3aa: CAWSVGGRWQPQHF

v_gene: TRBV7-9
j_gene: TRBJ2-5
CDR3aa: CASSSTELAQETQYF

v_gene: TRBV28
j_gene: TRBJ2-7
CDR3aa: CASIGRLSGKQYF

v_gene: TRBV30
j_gene: TRBJ1-1
CDR3aa: CAWSVESAFF

v_gene: TRBV18
j_gene: TRBJ2-1
CDR3aa: CASSPGTPSSYNEQFF

v_gene: TRBV11-3
j_gene: TRBJ2-1
CDR3aa: CASSLDVYSYNEQFF

v_gene: TRBV19
j_gene: TRBJ1-3
CDR3aa: CASSFYGGYGNTIYF

v_gene: TRBV2
j_gene: TRBJ1-2
CDR3aa: CASSGQDIYGYTF

v_gene: TRBV6-1
j_gene: TRBJ1-3
CDR3aa: CASASGGGGRTIYF

v_gene: TRBV11-2
j_gene: TRBJ2-1
CDR3aa: CASSLDGRSSYNEQFF

v_gene: TRBV7-6
j_gene: TRBJ1-4
CDR3aa: CASSQDYEKLFF

v_gene: TRBV5-4
j_gene: TRBJ1-1
CDR3aa: CASSSLRRVTEAFF

v_gene: TRBV28
j_gene: TRBJ2-7
CDR3aa: CASSFHLAILTYEQYF

v_gene: TRBV29-1
j_gene: TRBJ1-1
CDR3aa: CSVEDRVTEAFF

v_gene: TRBV9
j_gene: TRBJ1-3
CDR3aa: CASSVGVLLLGSSGNTIYF